This TCR beta chain is drawn from a study of OX40 agonist ivuxolimab in advanced cancers. This table comes from immunoSEQ multiplex PCR, and its TCRdb copy is limited to in-frame clones, with some not included. The table includes about 34,000 clones, approximately 80% detected once. V shed 0 bases and J 2 bases; nucleotides not matched to a gene: 5. The length of the CDR3 is 16 residues. Germline V gene lookup returns CDR1 MNHNY and CDR2 SVGAGI (reference sequence). V is TRBV6-6 and J is TRBJ2-3; 7 nucleotides line up with TRBD2. The clonotype was recovered from an adult with an advanced solid tumor such as melanoma, head and neck, liver or kidney cancer. Source: CD4+ or CD8+ T cells sorted from blood, taken in a trial of the OX40 agonist ivuxolimab. CDR3 amino acids: CASSYSSLAATDTQYF. In DNA form, the CDR3 reads TGTGCCAGCAGTTACTCCTCCCTAGCGGCCACAGATACGCAGTATTTT.